The 26 T cell receptor beta chains listed next were all sequenced from one sample in a study of cytotoxic CD8 clonotypes in ibrutinib-treated CLL. Method: immunoSEQ multiplex PCR; TCRdb's copy keeps in-frame clones and lacks some. The table lists approximately 100,000 clones, approximately 78% of them singletons. Specimen: PBMCs, collected after 12 months of ibrutinib treatment. Receptor source: a human donor with chronic lymphocytic leukemia.

This clone showed up just a few times. The genes are TRBV18 and TRBJ1-1; D remains unclear. Germline CDR1 is KGHSH and CDR2 is LQKENI. Trimming shortened V by 10 bases and J by 4 bases, and 16 bases separated the two germline ends. The CDR3 runs 13 residues. The CDR3 spells CATRGKEGTEAFF. CDR3 bases: TGTGCCACCCGCGGGAAAGAAGGCACTGAAGCTTTCTTT.

The rearrangement links TRBV2 to TRBJ1-1, with D tentatively TRBD1 (5 bases). This CDR3 contains 13 residues. Germline loops: CDR1 SNHLY, CDR2 FYNNEI. V lost 7 bases to trimming and J lost 1 base, with 10 bases between them. CDR3 nucleotides: TGTGCCAGCACTACAGGTAGGAACACTGAAGCTTTCTTT. This translates into CASTTGRNTEAFF.

The chain has TRBV5-1 and TRBJ1-1, with no clear D. Trimming cost V 4 bases and J 1 base, with 14 bases left between them. This CDR3 region has 15 residues. The germline V gene encodes CDR1 SGHRS and CDR2 YFSETQ. The CDR3 DNA is TGCGCCAGCAGCCCGGAGGGCAGTCGGAACACTGAAGCTTTCTTT. It encodes CASSPEGSRNTEAFF.

The rearrangement uses TRBV2 and TRBJ2-5, with 7 bases aligning to TRBD2. Germline V gene sequence: CDR1 SNHLY, CDR2 FYNNEI. CDR3 length: 14 residues. V lost 3 bases and J lost 3; bases outside the gene matches: 4. CDR3 nucleotides: TGTGCCAGCAGTGAGGGCAGCGGGGAAGAGACCCAGTACTTC. Amino acids: CASSEGSGEETQYF.

The rearrangement links TRBV9 to TRBJ2-2; TRBD1 agrees at 8 bases. This CDR3 contains 16 residues. CDR1 SGDLS and CDR2 YYNGEE come from the germline V gene. The ends lost 3 bases at V and 5 bases at J; junction bases unmatched: 9. CDR3 sequence: CASSERQDRVTGELFF. For the CDR3, the DNA is TGTGCCAGCAGCGAGCGCCAGGACAGGGTAACCGGGGAGCTGTTTTTT.

The rearrangement links TRBV5-5 to TRBJ1-1, with TRBD1 matching over 8 bases. The CDR3 extends over 14 amino acids. The V gene end was trimmed by 5 bases and the J gene end by 1 base; junction bases not matched to a gene: 4. CDR1 and CDR2 (germline): SGHKS, YYEKEE (reference sequence). CDR3 loop: CASRLDRANTEAFF. The CDR3, as DNA: TGTGCCAGCAGACTGGACAGGGCGAACACTGAAGCTTTCTTT.

This clone showed up just once. The gene calls are TRBV10-3 and TRBJ1-2, with 7 positions matching TRBD1. V trimming: 4 bases; J trimming: 2 bases; junction bases outside the gene matches: 4. The CDR3 has 14 amino acids. The germline CDR1 and CDR2 sequences are ENHRY and SYGVKD. CDR3 sequence (DNA): TGTGCCATCAGTGCTGGGACAGACAACTATGGCTACACCTTC. Translated, it gives CAISAGTDNYGYTF.

This chain uses TRBV28 with TRBJ2-5; D unclear. The length of the CDR3 is 12 residues. Germline CDR1 MDHEN, CDR2 SYDVKM. With 7 bases removed from V and 2 bases from J, the gap between germline ends came to 8 bases. In nucleotides, the CDR3 is TGTGCCAGCAAGAGTTTTCAAGAGACCCAGTACTTC. Amino acids: CASKSFQETQYF. Full variable domain (rest looked up from reference TRBV28 and TRBJ2-5): DVKVTQSSRYLVKRTGEKVFLECVQDMDHENMFWYRQDPGLGLRLIYFSYDVKMKEKGDIPEGYSVSREKKERFSLILESASTNQTSMYLCASKSFQETQYFGPGTRLLVL.

This chain links TRBV5-1 with TRBJ2-1, with D possibly TRBD2 on 5 matching bases. Germline values: CDR1 SGHRS, CDR2 YFSETQ. CDR3 length: 16 residues. V lost 0 bases, J lost 4 bases, and 14 bases lay in between. For the CDR3, the DNA is TGCGCCAGCAGCTTGGCCGCGGGCACCCTTTACAATGAGCAGTTCTTC. This translates into CASSLAAGTLYNEQFF.

This chain connects TRBV25-1 to TRBJ2-7, with 7 bases fitting TRBD1. V lost 9 bases and J lost 4; bases outside the gene matches: 6. The length of the CDR3 is 12 residues. Germline loops: CDR1 MGHDK, CDR2 SYGVNS. CDR3: CASGDRYYEQYF. The CDR3 DNA is TGTGCCAGTGGGGACAGATATTACGAGCAGTACTTC.

This clone was observed a handful of times. The chain links TRBV10-1 to TRBJ2-2; unclear D gene. V dropped 4 bases and J dropped 4 bases, with 7 bases sitting between them. CDR1 is WNHNN and CDR2 is SYGVQD in the germline V gene (reference sequence). The CDR3 covers 13 residues. DNA for the CDR3: TGCGCCAGCAGTGCGGTAGGCACCGGGGAGCTGTTTTTT. Protein sequence: CASSAVGTGELFF.

V is TRBV7-8 and J is TRBJ2-3; D may match TRBD1 or TRBD2 (6 bases each). Germline V gene lookup returns CDR1 SGHVS and CDR2 FQNEAQ. This CDR3 has 13 residues. Between the trimmed V and J ends, which lost 10 bases and 3 bases, there was a span of 14 bases. CDR3 in DNA: TGTGCCACCCAGACAGGAGGGACAGATACGCAGTATTTT. Protein sequence: CATQTGGTDTQYF.

The V gene is TRBV7-3, the J gene TRBJ1-1; TRBD1 aligns across 9 bases. Trimming at V came to 5 bases and at J to 4 bases, leaving 14 bases not matched to a gene. The CDR3 has 17 amino acids. Germline V gene lookup returns CDR1 SGHTA and CDR2 FQGTGA. As DNA, the CDR3 is TGTGCCAGCAGCCTACAGCCTTCCGGGACAGGGAGCACTGAAGCTTTCTTT. This translates into CASSLQPSGTGSTEAFF.

This clone was seen once. The chain is built from TRBV4-1 and TRBJ2-5; the D is unclear. This CDR3 spans 15 amino acids. Trimming removed 2 bases from V and 3 bases from J, with 13 bases in between. The germline CDR1 and CDR2 sequences are MGHRA and YSYEKL. CDR3 residues: CASSQRLGSEETQYF. CDR3 DNA sequence: TGCGCCAGCAGCCAAAGACTGGGGTCAGAAGAGACCCAGTACTTC.

This rearrangement joins TRBV11-3 to TRBJ2-4; the D is unclear. The CDR3 consists of 18 residues. Trimming stripped 0 bases from V and 0 bases from J, with 15 bases between. The V gene's germline CDR1 is SGHNT and CDR2 YENEEA. The CDR3 reads CASSLEGELNLAKNIQYF. The CDR3 DNA reads as TGTGCCAGCAGCTTAGAAGGTGAACTGAACCTAGCCAAAAACATTCAGTACTTC. Drawing the rest from reference TRBV11-3 and TRBJ2-4, the complete variable domain is EAGVVQSPRYKIIEKKQPVAFWCNPISGHNTLYWYLQNLGQGPELLIRYENEEAVDDSQLPKDRFSAERLKGVDSTLKIQPAELGDSAVYLCASSLEGELNLAKNIQYFGAGTRLSVL.

The chain combines TRBV6-5 with TRBJ1-1; tentative D call: TRBD1 (6 bases). CDR3 size: 14 residues. The germline V gene encodes CDR1 MNHEY and CDR2 SVGAGI. With 5 bases removed from V and 0 bases from J, the gap between germline ends came to 10 bases. The CDR3: CASSPGAMNTEAFF. The DNA of the CDR3 is TGTGCCAGCAGTCCGGGGGCAATGAACACTGAAGCTTTCTTT.

DNA for the CDR3: TGTGCCAGCTCACCAGAGGGACAGGGGGCGAAGGGCTACACCTTC. Translated, it gives CASSPEGQGAKGYTF. The chain employs TRBV18 and TRBJ1-2; TRBD1 aligns across 12 bases. The CDR3 covers 15 residues. V gave up 2 bases and J gave up 8 bases; unmatched junction bases: 6. From germline, CDR1 is KGHSH and CDR2 LQKENI. Filled out from reference TRBV18 and TRBJ1-2, the complete variable domain reads NAGVMQNPRHLVRRRGQEARLRCSPMKGHSHVYWYRQLPEEGLKFMVYLQKENIIDESGMPKERFSAEFPKEGPSILRIQQVVRGDSAAYFCASSPEGQGAKGYTFGSGTRLTVV.

The chain couples TRBV7-9 to TRBJ2-7; 9 bases line up with TRBD1. Germline CDR1 and CDR2: SEHNR and FQNEAQ (reference sequence). The trim removed 5 bases at V and 0 bases at J, leaving 2 bases unmatched. This CDR3 contains 14 residues. Written as DNA, the CDR3 is TGTGCCAGCAGCCTGACAGGGGGCTCCTACGAGCAGTACTTC. This sequence encodes CASSLTGGSYEQYF.

The chain couples TRBV6-5 to TRBJ1-3; possibly TRBD1 for D (6 bases). The CDR3 is 13 amino acids. From germline, CDR1 is MNHEY and CDR2 SVGAGI. Trimming left V 5 bases short and J 4 bases short, with 9 bases between. CDR3 sequence reads: CASSQGIGNTIYF. In nucleotides, the CDR3 is TGTGCCAGCAGTCAGGGGATCGGAAACACCATATATTTT.

The genes are TRBV28 and TRBJ1-5; a possible D gene is TRBD1 (6 bases). From germline, CDR1 is MDHEN and CDR2 SYDVKM. The ends were cut back, 6 bases at V and 2 bases at J, with 8 bases in the middle. This CDR3 contains 13 residues. CDR3 loop: CASRGGGNQPQHF. The DNA of the CDR3 is TGTGCCAGCAGAGGGGGGGGCAATCAGCCCCAGCATTTT.

The sample holds one count of this clone. V usage is TRBV10-2 and J usage is TRBJ2-7, with D unresolved. CDR3 length: 13 residues. Germline V gives CDR1 WSHSY, CDR2 SAAADI. The ends were cut back, 7 bases at V and 3 bases at J, with 13 bases in the middle. The DNA for the CDR3 is TGCGCCAGCATGGGTTTAAAGAACTACGAGCAGTACTTC. This gives the protein CASMGLKNYEQYF.

This clone appeared once. V usage is TRBV4-1 and J usage is TRBJ2-1, with 9 bases that match TRBD2. The CDR3 extends over 16 amino acids. Germline V gene lookup returns CDR1 MGHRA and CDR2 YSYEKL. With 1 base clipped from V and 7 bases from J, the junction kept 8 bases outside the gene matches. The CDR3 loop reads CASSQGLAGVRNEQFF. CDR3 in DNA: TGCGCCAGCAGCCAAGGCTTAGCGGGGGTTCGGAATGAGCAGTTCTTC.

V and J are TRBV10-1 and TRBJ1-1; D may be TRBD1 (5 bases). The CDR3 sequence is 15 residues long. Germline CDR1 and CDR2: WNHNN and SYGVQD (reference sequence). The ends were cut back, 2 bases at V and 6 bases at J, with 16 bases in the middle. CDR3 sequence reads: CASSENKGPIPEAFF. The CDR3 nucleotides are TGCGCCAGCAGTGAGAATAAGGGACCGATTCCTGAAGCTTTCTTT.

The J gene is TRBJ2-3, the V gene TRBV6-5; D is unresolved. The germline CDR1 and CDR2 sequences are MNHEY and SVGAGI. The CDR3 contains 15 residues. V dropped 5 bases and J dropped 3 bases, with 15 bases sitting between them. In DNA, the CDR3 is TGTGCCAGCAGTACCCGGGTCCTTTCAACAGATACGCAGTATTTT. Its translation: CASSTRVLSTDTQYF.

The chain is built from TRBV30 and TRBJ1-2; possibly TRBD1 for D (5 bases). The CDR3 is 15 amino acids. V dropped 3 bases and J dropped 7 bases, with 21 bases sitting between them. Germline values: CDR1 GTSNPN, CDR2 SVGIG (reference sequence). CDR3 loop: CAWSAVGGLTGGYTF. The CDR3 nucleotides are TGTGCCTGGAGCGCGGTGGGGGGACTCACGGGTGGCTACACCTTC.

The chain has TRBV30 and TRBJ1-4; D is uncertain. Trimming took off 1 base at V and 3 bases at J, with 18 bases between the two ends. This CDR3 comprises 17 residues. CDR1 is GTSNPN, CDR2 SVGIG, per germline (reference sequence). CDR3 in DNA: TGTGCCTGGAGTGCGAAGGGCGCGACCGAGGCTAATGAAAAACTGTTTTTT. It translates to CAWSAKGATEANEKLFF.